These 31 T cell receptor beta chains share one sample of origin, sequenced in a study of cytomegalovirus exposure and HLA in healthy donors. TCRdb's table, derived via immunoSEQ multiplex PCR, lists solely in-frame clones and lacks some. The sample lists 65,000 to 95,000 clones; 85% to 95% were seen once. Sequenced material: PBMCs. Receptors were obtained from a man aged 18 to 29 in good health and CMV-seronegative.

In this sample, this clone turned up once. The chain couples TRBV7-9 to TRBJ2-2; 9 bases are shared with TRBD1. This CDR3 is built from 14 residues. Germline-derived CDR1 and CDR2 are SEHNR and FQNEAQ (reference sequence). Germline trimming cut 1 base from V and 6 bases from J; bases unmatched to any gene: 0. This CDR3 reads CASSLDRGPGELFF. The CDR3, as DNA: TGTGCCAGCAGCTTAGACAGGGGGCCCGGGGAGCTGTTTTTT.

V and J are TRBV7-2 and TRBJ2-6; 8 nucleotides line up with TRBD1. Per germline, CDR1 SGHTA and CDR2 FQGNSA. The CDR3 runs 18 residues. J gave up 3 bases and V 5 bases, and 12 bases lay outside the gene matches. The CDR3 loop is CASSPATGAGSGANVLTF. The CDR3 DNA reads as TGTGCCAGCAGCCCAGCGACAGGGGCAGGTAGTGGGGCCAACGTCCTGACTTTC.

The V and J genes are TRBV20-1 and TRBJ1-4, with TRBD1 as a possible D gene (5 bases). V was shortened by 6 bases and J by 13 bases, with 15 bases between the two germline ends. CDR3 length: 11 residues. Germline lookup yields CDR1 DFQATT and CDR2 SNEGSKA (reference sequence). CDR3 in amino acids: CSASRGEGLFF. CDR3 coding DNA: TGCAGTGCGTCCCGGGGGGAGGGACTGTTTTTT.

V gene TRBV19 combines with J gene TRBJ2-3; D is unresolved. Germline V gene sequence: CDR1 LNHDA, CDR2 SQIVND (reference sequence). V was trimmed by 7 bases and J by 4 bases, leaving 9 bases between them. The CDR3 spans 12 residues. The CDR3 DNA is TGTGCCAGTACCGACTCAGCAGATACGCAGTATTTT. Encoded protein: CASTDSADTQYF.

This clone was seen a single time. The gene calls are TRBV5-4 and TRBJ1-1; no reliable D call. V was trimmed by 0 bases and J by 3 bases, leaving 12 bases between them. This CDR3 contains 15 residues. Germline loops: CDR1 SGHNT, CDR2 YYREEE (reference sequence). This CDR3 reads CASSLDPTIDTEAFF. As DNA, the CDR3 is TGTGCCAGCAGCTTGGACCCCACTATAGACACTGAAGCTTTCTTT.

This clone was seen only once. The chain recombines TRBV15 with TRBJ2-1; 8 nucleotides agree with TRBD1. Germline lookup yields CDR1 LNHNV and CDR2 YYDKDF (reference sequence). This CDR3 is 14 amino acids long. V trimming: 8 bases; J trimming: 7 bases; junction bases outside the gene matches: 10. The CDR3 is CATSGQNRGNEQFF. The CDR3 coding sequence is TGTGCCACCTCTGGACAGAACAGGGGGAATGAGCAGTTCTTC.

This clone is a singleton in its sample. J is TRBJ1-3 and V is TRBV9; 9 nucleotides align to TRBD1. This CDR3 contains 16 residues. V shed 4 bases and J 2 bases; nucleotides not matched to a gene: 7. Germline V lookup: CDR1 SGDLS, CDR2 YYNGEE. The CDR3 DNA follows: TGTGCCAGCAGCCCTCGGACAGGGGCAACTGGAAACACCATATATTTT. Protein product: CASSPRTGATGNTIYF.

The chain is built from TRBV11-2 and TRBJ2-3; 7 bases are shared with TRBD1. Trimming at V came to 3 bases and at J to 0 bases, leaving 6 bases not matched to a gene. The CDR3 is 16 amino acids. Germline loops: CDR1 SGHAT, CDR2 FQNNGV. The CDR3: CASSLVGGPSTDTQYF. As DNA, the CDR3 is TGTGCCAGCAGCTTGGTAGGGGGCCCTAGCACAGATACGCAGTATTTT. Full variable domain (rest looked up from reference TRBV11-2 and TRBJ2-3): EAGVAQSPRYKIIEKRQSVAFWCNPISGHATLYWYQQILGQGPKLLIQFQNNGVVDDSQLPKDRFSAERLKGVDSTLKIQPAKLEDSAVYLCASSLVGGPSTDTQYFGPGTRLTVL.

CDR3 loop: CASSEVVVSGQPQHF. Written as DNA, the CDR3 is TGTGCCAGCAGTGAAGTAGTGGTTAGCGGTCAGCCCCAGCATTTT. The gene calls are TRBV6-1 and TRBJ1-5; D unclear. This CDR3 has 15 amino acids. Germline values: CDR1 MNHNS, CDR2 SASEGT. V lost 1 base, J lost 6 bases, and 13 bases lay in between.

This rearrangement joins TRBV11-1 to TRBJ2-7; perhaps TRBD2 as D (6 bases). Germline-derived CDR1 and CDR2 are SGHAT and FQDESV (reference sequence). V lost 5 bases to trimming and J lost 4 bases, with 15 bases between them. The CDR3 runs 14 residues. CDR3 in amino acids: CASSPTGGGYEQYF. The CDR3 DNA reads TGTGCCAGCAGCCCCACCGGGGGAGGATACGAGCAGTACTTC.

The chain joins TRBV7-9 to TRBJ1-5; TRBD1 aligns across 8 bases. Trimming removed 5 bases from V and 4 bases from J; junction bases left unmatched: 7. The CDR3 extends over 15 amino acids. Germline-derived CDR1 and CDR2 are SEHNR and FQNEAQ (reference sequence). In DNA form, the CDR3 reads TGTGCCAGCAGCGGCAACGACAGGGGAAATCAGCCCCAGCATTTT. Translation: CASSGNDRGNQPQHF.

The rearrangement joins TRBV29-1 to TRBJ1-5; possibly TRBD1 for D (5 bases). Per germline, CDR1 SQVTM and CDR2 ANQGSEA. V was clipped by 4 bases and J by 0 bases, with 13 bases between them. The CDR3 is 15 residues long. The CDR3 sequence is CSVGEWGDSNQPQHF. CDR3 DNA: TGCAGCGTTGGGGAATGGGGGGATAGCAATCAGCCCCAGCATTTT.

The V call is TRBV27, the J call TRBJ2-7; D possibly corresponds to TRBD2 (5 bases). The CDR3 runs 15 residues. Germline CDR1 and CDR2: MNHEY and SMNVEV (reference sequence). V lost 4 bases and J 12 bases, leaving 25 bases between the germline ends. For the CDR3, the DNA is TGTGCCAGCAGTTCAGCGGCGACACTGTCCCTAGTCCCGTACTTC. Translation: CASSSAATLSLVPYF.

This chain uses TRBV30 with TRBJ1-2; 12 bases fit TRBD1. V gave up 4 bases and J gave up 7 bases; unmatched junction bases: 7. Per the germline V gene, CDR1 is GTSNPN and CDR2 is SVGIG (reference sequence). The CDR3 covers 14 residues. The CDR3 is CAWTGTGGYSGYTF. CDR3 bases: TGTGCCTGGACCGGGACAGGGGGCTATTCTGGCTACACCTTC.

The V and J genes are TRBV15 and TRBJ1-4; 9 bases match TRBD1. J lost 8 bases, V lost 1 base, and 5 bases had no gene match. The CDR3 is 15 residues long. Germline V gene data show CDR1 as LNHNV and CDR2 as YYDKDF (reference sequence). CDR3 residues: CATSRGGQGGEKLFF. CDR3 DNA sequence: TGTGCCACCAGCAGAGGGGGACAGGGTGGAGAAAAACTGTTTTTT.

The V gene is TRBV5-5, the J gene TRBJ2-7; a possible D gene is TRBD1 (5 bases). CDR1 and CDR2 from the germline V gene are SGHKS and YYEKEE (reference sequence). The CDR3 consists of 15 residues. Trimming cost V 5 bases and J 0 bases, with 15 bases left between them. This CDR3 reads CASRQVLGSSYEQYF. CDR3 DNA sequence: TGTGCCAGCAGACAGGTGCTCGGAAGCTCCTACGAGCAGTACTTC.

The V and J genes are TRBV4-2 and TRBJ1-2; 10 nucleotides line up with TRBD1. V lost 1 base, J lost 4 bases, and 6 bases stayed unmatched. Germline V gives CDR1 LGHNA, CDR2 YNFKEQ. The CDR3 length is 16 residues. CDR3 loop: CASSQGGTGDLYGYTF. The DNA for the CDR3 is TGTGCCAGCAGCCAAGGAGGGACAGGGGACCTCTATGGCTACACCTTC.

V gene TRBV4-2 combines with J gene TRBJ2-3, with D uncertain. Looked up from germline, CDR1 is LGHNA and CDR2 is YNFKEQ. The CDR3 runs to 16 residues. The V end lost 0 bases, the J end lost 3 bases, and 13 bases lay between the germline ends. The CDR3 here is CASSQEAALQTDTQYF. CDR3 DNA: TGTGCCAGCAGCCAAGAGGCCGCTCTTCAGACAGATACGCAGTATTTT.

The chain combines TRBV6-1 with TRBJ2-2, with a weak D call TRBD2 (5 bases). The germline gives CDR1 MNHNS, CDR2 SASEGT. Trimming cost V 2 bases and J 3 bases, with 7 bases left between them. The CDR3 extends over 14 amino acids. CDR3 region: CASSELADTGELFF. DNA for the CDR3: TGTGCCAGCAGTGAACTAGCAGACACCGGGGAGCTGTTTTTT.

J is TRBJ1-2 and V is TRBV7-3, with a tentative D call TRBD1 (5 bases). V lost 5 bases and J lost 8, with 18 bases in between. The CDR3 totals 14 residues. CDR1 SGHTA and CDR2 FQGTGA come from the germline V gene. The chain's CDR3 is CASSPNGGEGGYTF. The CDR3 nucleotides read TGTGCCAGCAGCCCAAACGGGGGGGAGGGAGGCTACACCTTC.

The CDR3 loop is CASSLGHANYGYTF. For the CDR3, the DNA is TGTGCCAGCAGCCTGGGACACGCAAACTATGGCTACACCTTC. The V gene is TRBV7-8, the J gene TRBJ1-2; possible D gene TRBD1, 6 bases. CDR3 length: 14 amino acids. Per the germline V gene, CDR1 is SGHVS and CDR2 is FQNEAQ. Trimming took 5 bases from V and 2 from J, leaving 12 bases between them.

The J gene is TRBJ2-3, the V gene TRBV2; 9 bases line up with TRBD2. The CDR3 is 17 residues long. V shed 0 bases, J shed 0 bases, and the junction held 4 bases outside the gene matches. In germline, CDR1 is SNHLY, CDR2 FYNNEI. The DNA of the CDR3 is TGTGCCAGCAGTGAAGCGGGGACTAGCCTTAGCACAGATACGCAGTATTTT. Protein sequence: CASSEAGTSLSTDTQYF.

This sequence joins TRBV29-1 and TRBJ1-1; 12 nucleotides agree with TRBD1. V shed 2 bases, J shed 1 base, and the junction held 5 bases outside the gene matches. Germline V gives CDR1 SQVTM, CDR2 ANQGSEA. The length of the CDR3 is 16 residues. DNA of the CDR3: TGCAGCGTTGAAATAACGGGACAGGGGGCGAACACTGAAGCTTTCTTT. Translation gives CSVEITGQGANTEAFF.

CDR3 DNA: TGTGCCTGGGGGAGGGACAGGCCCTATGGCTACACCTTC. Protein sequence: CAWGRDRPYGYTF. This chain connects TRBV30 to TRBJ1-2, with TRBD1 matching over 8 bases. The CDR3 extends over 13 amino acids. Germline V CDR1 and CDR2: GTSNPN, SVGIG (reference sequence). Germline trimming cut 5 bases from V and 4 bases from J; bases unmatched to any gene: 6.

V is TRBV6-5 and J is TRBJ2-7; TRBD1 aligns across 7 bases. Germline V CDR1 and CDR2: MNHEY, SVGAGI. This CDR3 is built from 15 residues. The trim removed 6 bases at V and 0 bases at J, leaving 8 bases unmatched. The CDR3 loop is CASRLGQDLSYEQYF. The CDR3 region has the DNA TGTGCCAGCAGACTAGGACAGGACCTCTCCTACGAGCAGTACTTC.

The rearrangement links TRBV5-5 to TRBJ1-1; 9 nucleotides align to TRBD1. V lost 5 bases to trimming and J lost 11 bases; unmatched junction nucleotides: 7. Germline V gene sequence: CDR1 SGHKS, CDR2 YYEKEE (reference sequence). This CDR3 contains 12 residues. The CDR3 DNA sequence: TGTGCCAGCAGTCGCACAGGGGGCGATGCTTTCTTT. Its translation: CASSRTGGDAFF.

CDR3 nucleotides: TGTGCCACCAGCAGGAACAACAGACAGTTGAGCTCCTACAATGAGCAGTTCTTC. Translated: CATSRNNRQLSSYNEQFF. J is TRBJ2-1 and V is TRBV15; perhaps TRBD1 as D (5 bases). Trimming took off 3 bases at V and 0 bases at J, with 18 bases between the two ends. The CDR3 has 18 residues. Looked up from germline, CDR1 is LNHNV and CDR2 is YYDKDF (reference sequence).

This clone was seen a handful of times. Written as DNA, the CDR3 is TGCGCCAGCAGTGACCCGGGACAGGGGGCGCGGAGCGGGGAGCTGTTTTTT. Translating gives CASSDPGQGARSGELFF. The gene calls are TRBV10-2 and TRBJ2-2, with 12 bases identical to TRBD1. V dropped 3 bases and J dropped 7; count of bases not matched to a gene: 9. CDR1 and CDR2 from the germline V gene are WSHSY and SAAADI. The CDR3 totals 17 residues.

The CDR3 sequence: CASSPDSTANYGYTF. As DNA, the CDR3 is TGTGCCAGCTCACCCGACTCGACCGCGAACTATGGCTACACCTTC. The chain links TRBV18 to TRBJ1-2; no clear D. Trimming pared 3 bases from V and 2 bases from J, leaving 13 bases between. The CDR3 length is 15 residues. Per the germline V gene, CDR1 is KGHSH and CDR2 is LQKENI.

In nucleotides, the CDR3 is TGTGCCTGGAGTACGCAGGGGCCCCAGCCCCAGCATTTT. This sequence encodes CAWSTQGPQPQHF. The V call is TRBV30, the J call TRBJ1-5; weak D call: TRBD1 (6 bases). V gave up 2 bases and J gave up 7 bases, with 12 bases separating them. The V gene's germline CDR1 is GTSNPN and CDR2 SVGIG (reference sequence). CDR3 length: 13 amino acids.

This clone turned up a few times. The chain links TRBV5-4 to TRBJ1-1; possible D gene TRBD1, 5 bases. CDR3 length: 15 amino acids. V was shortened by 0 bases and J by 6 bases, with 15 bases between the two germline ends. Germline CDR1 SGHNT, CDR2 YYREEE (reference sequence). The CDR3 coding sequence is TGTGCCAGCAGCTTGGGTGGGGGGTCGGTTTCTGAAGCTTTCTTT. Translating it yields CASSLGGGSVSEAFF. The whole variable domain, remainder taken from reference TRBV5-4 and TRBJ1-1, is ETGVTQSPTHLIKTRGQQVTLRCSSQSGHNTVSWYQQALGQGPQFIFQYYREEENGRGNFPPRFSGLQFPNYSSELNVNALELDDSALYLCASSLGGGSVSEAFFGQGTRLTVV.